The clone carrying this TCR beta chain was picked up many times. These data belong to a study of T-cell reconstitution after alpha-beta-depleted transplantation in children. Unique molecular identifiers were used to barcode this TCRbeta library. TCRdb re-analysed the PCR reads in MiXCR, keeping a single row per CDR3 protein. Of fewer than 95,000 distinct CDR3 sequences listed, 12% are singletons. V was clipped by 0 bases and J by 4 bases, with 12 bases between them. Germline-derived CDR1 and CDR2 are DFQATT and SNEGSKA (reference sequence). This CDR3 is 14 amino acids long. V gene TRBV20-1 combines with J gene TRBJ1-2, with a weak D call TRBD1 (5 bases). The receptor comes from a human donor who donated a stem cell graft to a child with inherited bone marrow failure. This specimen was PBMCs from the stem cell graft donor, taken from the stem cell graft. The CDR3 here is CSARDTGMAYGYTF. CDR3 sequence (DNA): TGCAGTGCTAGAGATACAGGCATGGCCTATGGCTACACCTTC.